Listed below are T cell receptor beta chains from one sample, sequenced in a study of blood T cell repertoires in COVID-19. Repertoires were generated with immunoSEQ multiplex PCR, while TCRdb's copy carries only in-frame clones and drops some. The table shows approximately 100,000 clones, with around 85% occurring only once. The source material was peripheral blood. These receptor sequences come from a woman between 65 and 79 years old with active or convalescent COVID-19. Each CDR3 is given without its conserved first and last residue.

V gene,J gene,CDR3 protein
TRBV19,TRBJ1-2,ASSRAYSPANYGYT
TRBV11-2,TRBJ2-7,ASSLSSGGREQY
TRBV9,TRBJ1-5,ASSTGQNQPQH
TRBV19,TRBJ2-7,ASSKGAGTYEQY
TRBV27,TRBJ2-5,ASSLQGVETQY
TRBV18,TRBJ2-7,ASSPRDLGEQY
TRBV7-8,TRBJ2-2,ASSPRSGQLTGELF
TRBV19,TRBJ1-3,ASSINLGRRGNTIY
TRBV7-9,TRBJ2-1,ASSLGRGSYNEQF
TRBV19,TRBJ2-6,ASSIQGANVLT
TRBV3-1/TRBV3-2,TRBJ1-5,ASSWEGVQPQH
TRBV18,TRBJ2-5,ASSPPGQYQETQY
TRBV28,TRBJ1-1,ASTGSTEAF
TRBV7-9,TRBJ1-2,ASSPTGYYGYT
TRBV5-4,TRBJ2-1,ASSSGLVGYNEQF
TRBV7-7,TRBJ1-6,ASSFDGVSPLH
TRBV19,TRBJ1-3,ASSLQGAGGNTIY
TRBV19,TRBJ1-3,ASSSGKGNTIY
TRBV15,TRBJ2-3,ATSRGSNTDTQY
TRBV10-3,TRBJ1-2,AISESAGIYGYT
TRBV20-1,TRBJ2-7,SASAGLGYEQY
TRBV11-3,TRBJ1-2,ASSSRPTGQAANYGYT
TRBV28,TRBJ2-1,ASSFLAGVGNEQF
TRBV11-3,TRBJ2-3,ASSLGTVSTDTQY
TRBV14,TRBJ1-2,ASSPGQYGYT
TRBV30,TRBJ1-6,AWSSRDSPLH
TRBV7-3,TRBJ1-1,ASSLLGTDTEAF
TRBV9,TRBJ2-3,ASSVGPSIAGTDTQY
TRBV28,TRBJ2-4,ASSLWGAGAQNIQY
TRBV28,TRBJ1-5,ASSLGGTGRGQPQH
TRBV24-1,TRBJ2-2,ATSGGSGRTNTGELF
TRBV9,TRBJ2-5,ASSVALGDSGETQY
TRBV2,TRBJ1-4,ASSDQLSGGVSTNEKLF
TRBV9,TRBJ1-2,ASSPGGFYGYT
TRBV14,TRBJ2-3,ASSRWGGTDTDTQY
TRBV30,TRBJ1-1,AWGHGTAGTEAF
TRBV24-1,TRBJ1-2,ATSEAGGQNYGYT
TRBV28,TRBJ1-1,ASSLTAGGRTEAF
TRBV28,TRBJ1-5,ASYRAGQPQH
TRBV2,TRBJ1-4,ASKRGAGGANEKLF
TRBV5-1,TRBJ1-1,ASSLGTAGSEAF
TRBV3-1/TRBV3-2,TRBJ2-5,ASSQEEGRAGETQY
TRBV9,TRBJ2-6,ASSVDWDRDDAGANVLT
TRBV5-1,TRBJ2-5,ASSQSLAGIETQY
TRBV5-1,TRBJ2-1,ASSSTLAGGDEQF
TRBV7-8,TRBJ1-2,ASSSRQGLYGYT
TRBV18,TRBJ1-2,ASSPETESGYT
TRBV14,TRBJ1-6,AIISPQFQAFNNSPLH